These 32 T cell receptor beta chains were all obtained from the same sample, sequenced in a study of T cells in women clearing cervical HPV infection. TCRdb keeps only in-frame clones here, not all; method: immunoSEQ multiplex PCR. Its table records roughly 47,000 clones. Sequencing used blood buffy coat. Every receptor here comes from a woman aged 18 to 75 with a cervical HPV16 infection that either progressed to CIN3+ or cleared (not recorded which).

A word on this clone: The CDR3 end is not reached by the read, which stops 3 residues before it; the germline J gene fills it in. This chain joins TRBV5-6 and TRBJ1-1; perhaps TRBD1 as D (6 bases). Germline values: CDR1 SGHDT, CDR2 YYEEEE. Between the trimmed V and J ends, which lost 7 bases and 0 bases, there was a span of 10 bases. This CDR3 region has 13 residues. The sequenced CDR3 bases are TGTGCCAGCTCAGGACAGCTGAACACTGAA. This encodes CASSGQLNTE. The CDR3, in full, reads CASSGQLNTEAFF.

About this clone: The CDR3 is cut off 3 residues early in the read; its end comes from the germline J gene. The gene calls are TRBV19 and TRBJ1-4, with a tentative D call TRBD1 (5 bases). Looked up from germline, CDR1 is LNHDA and CDR2 is SQIVND (reference sequence). The CDR3 is 16 residues long. CDR3 DNA, as far as it was read: TGTGCCAGTAGTATAGGACTAGCGTCTGGGGCCAACGTA. It codes for CASSIGLASGANV. The whole CDR3 reads CASSIGLASGANVLFF.

Here the CDR3 reads CASRHTDTQYF. CDR3 DNA, as far as it was read: TGCGCCAGCAGACATACAGATACG. The chain links TRBV5-1 to TRBJ2-3; D is ambiguous. The sequenced fragment ends 3 residues before the CDR3 boundary, so the rest is inferred from the germline J gene. The V and J ends lost 5 bases and 3 bases respectively, with 4 bases between them. This CDR3 is 11 amino acids long. Germline values: CDR1 SGHRS, CDR2 YFSETQ. Full variable domain (outside the CDR3, taken from reference TRBV5-1 and TRBJ2-3): KAGVTQTPRYLIKTRGQQVTLSCSPISGHRSVSWYQQTPGQGLQFLFEYFSETQRNKGNFPGRFSGRQFSNSRSEMNVSTLELGDSALYLCASRHTDTQYFGPGTRLTVL.

Concerning this clone itself: The read ends 3 residues before the CDR3 terminus; that terminus is restored from the germline J gene. This chain links TRBV5-1 with TRBJ2-6; D gene uncertain. There are 14 residues in the CDR3. CDR1 is SGHRS, CDR2 YFSETQ, per germline. V lost 4 bases to trimming and J lost 1 base, with 6 bases between them. CDR3 region: CASSVSSGANVLTF. The sequenced part of the CDR3 DNA is TGCGCCAGCAGCGTGTCTTCTGGGGCCAACGTC.

Comment on this clone: The read falls 3 residues short of the CDR3 end, and the missing part is taken from the germline J gene. This chain joins TRBV18 and TRBJ2-7; TRBD2 is a possible D gene (5 bases). The V gene lost 1 base and the J gene lost 1 base, with 8 bases spanning the gap. Germline V CDR1 and CDR2: KGHSH, LQKENI. The CDR3 covers 14 residues. CDR3 DNA (partial): TGTGCCAGCTCACCACGCGGGCGGTCCTACGAG. It is translated as CASSPRGRSYE. The full CDR3 is CASSPRGRSYEQYF.

In regard to this clone: With the read ending 3 residues before the CDR3 end, the germline J gene is used to fill in that end. This chain connects TRBV5-1 to TRBJ2-6; D possibly corresponds to TRBD1 (6 bases). V was pared by 0 bases and J by 6 bases, with 10 bases between. CDR1 and CDR2 from the germline V gene are SGHRS and YFSETQ. CDR3 length equals 15 residues. The CDR3 reads CASSLEWGQANVLTF. CDR3 DNA, as far as it was read: TGCGCCAGCAGCTTGGAATGGGGGCAGGCCAACGTC. Drawing the rest from reference TRBV5-1 and TRBJ2-6, the complete variable domain is KAGVTQTPRYLIKTRGQQVTLSCSPISGHRSVSWYQQTPGQGLQFLFEYFSETQRNKGNFPGRFSGRQFSNSRSEMNVSTLELGDSALYLCASSLEWGQANVLTFGAGSRLTVL.

As for this clone: With the read ending 3 residues before the CDR3 end, the germline J gene is used to fill in that end. The rearrangement uses TRBV20-1 and TRBJ2-4; TRBD2 agrees at 10 bases. After removal of 1 base from V and 7 bases from J, the junction contained 10 bases not matched to a gene. This CDR3 contains 16 residues. The germline CDR1 and CDR2 sequences are DFQATT and SNEGSKA (reference sequence). The DNA read from the CDR3 is TGCAGTGCTAGAGCCGGGAGCGGGGGGGCTGATAACATT. This gives the protein CSARAGSGGADNI. The whole CDR3 region reads CSARAGSGGADNIQYF.

CDR3 bases read: TGTGCCAGCAGACTAGGGGGCGCTAATGGC. Protein product: CASRLGGANG. The whole CDR3 sequence reads CASRLGGANGYTF. The genes are TRBV7-9 and TRBJ1-2, with TRBD1 matching over 7 bases. The read gets to within 3 residues of the CDR3 end, and the germline J gene fills in the rest. Looked up from germline, CDR1 is SEHNR and CDR2 is FQNEAQ (reference sequence). The J segment lost 6 bases and the V segment lost 6 bases, leaving 7 bases of the junction unmatched. The CDR3 is 13 amino acids.

About this clone itself: With the read ending 3 residues before the CDR3 end, the germline J gene is used to fill in that end. J is TRBJ2-3 and V is TRBV7-3, with D possibly matching TRBD2 (6 bases). V lost 2 bases to trimming and J lost 2 bases, with 11 bases between them. The CDR3 extends over 15 amino acids. The V gene's germline CDR1 is SGHTA and CDR2 FQGTGA. The sequenced CDR3 bases are TGTGCCAGCAGCTTAGCGGGGTTTTTCACAGATACG. This sequence encodes CASSLAGFFTDT. In full, the CDR3 reads CASSLAGFFTDTQYF.

Concerning this clone itself: The read finishes 3 residues shy of the CDR3 end, and the germline J gene is used to complete it. The J gene is TRBJ2-3, the V gene TRBV7-2; TRBD2 might be the D (6 bases). Per the germline V gene, CDR1 is SGHTA and CDR2 is FQGNSA. The CDR3 sequence is 14 residues long. V dropped 2 bases and J dropped 8 bases, with 14 bases sitting between them. CDR3 protein: CASSLYGTGGTQYF. CDR3 DNA, as far as it was read: TGTGCCAGCAGCTTATACGGGACTGGTGGTACG.

CDR3 amino acids: CASSPSTNYNEQFF. Incomplete CDR3 DNA: TGTGCCAGTAGTCCTTCCACTAACTACAATGAG. The chain links TRBV19 to TRBJ2-1; D uncertain. The CDR3 end falls 3 residues outside the read, so it is completed with the germline J gene. Deletions cut 5 bases from V and 3 bases from J, with 11 bases between. The CDR3 has 14 residues. CDR1 and CDR2 from the germline V gene are LNHDA and SQIVND (reference sequence).

With regard to this clone: The read stops 3 residues short of the end of the CDR3; the missing end is completed from the germline J gene. The chain combines TRBV18 with TRBJ2-3, with TRBD2 matching 7 bases. The CDR3 spans 16 residues. Looked up from germline, CDR1 is KGHSH and CDR2 is LQKENI. CDR3: CASSPTPPPAGEAQYF. Incomplete CDR3 DNA: TGTGCCAGCTCACCAACGCCCCCCCCCGCGGGAGAAGCG.

Here the CDR3 reads CASSTTVNTEAFF. The CDR3 bases that were read are TGTGCCAGTAGTACGACAGTAAACACTGAA. The chain employs TRBV19 and TRBJ1-1; D is perhaps TRBD1 (5 bases). Sequencing ends 3 residues short of the CDR3 end; the germline J gene provides the rest. Germline-derived CDR1 and CDR2 are LNHDA and SQIVND (reference sequence). With 4 bases removed from V and 2 bases from J, the gap between germline ends came to 8 bases. The length of the CDR3 is 13 residues.

Incomplete CDR3 DNA: TGTGCCAGCATGTATGTCTACGAG. Translating gives CASMYVYE. The whole CDR3 protein is CASMYVYEQYF. This rearrangement joins TRBV2 to TRBJ2-7; D call uncertain. The read halts 3 residues ahead of the CDR3 end, with the missing end drawn from the germline J gene. The ends were cut back, 7 bases at V and 3 bases at J, with 7 bases in the middle. The CDR3 extends over 11 amino acids. Germline assignment: CDR1 SNHLY and CDR2 FYNNEI.

About this clone itself: The junction departs from the called germline gene at one end, perhaps through a read error. Read data end 3 residues before the CDR3 end; the end is taken from the germline J gene. The sample has other DNA sequences that encode this CDR3 too. This chain connects TRBV18 to TRBJ1-3, with a possible D match to TRBD1 (6 bases). The CDR3 covers 18 residues. Germline CDR1 reads KGHSH; CDR2 reads LQKENI. The CDR3 region is CASSPIETTGGTGNTIYF. The DNA read from the CDR3 is TGTGCCAGCTCACCCATTGAAACGACGGGGGGCACTGGAAACACT. The whole variable domain, filled in from reference TRBV18 and TRBJ1-3, reads NAGVMQNPRHLVRRRGQEARLRCSPMKGHSHVYWYRQLPEEGLKFMVYLQKENIIDESGMPKERFSAEFPKEGPSILRIQQVVRGDSAAYFCASSPIETTGGTGNTIYFGEGSWLTVV.

To note about this clone: Read data end 3 residues before the CDR3 end; the end is taken from the germline J gene. V and J are TRBV20-1 and TRBJ1-2; 8 bases are shared with TRBD1. This CDR3 contains 14 residues. V shed 3 bases and J 4 bases; nucleotides not matched to a gene: 7. The germline V gene has CDR1 DFQATT and CDR2 SNEGSKA (reference sequence). CDR3 residues: CSAREGGQAYGYTF. The sequenced CDR3 bases are TGCAGTGCTAGGGAAGGGGGACAGGCCTATGGC.

As regards this clone: The read falls 3 residues short of the CDR3 end, and the missing part is taken from the germline J gene. The chain combines TRBV14 with TRBJ2-2; no firm D call. Looked up from germline, CDR1 is SGHDN and CDR2 is FVKESK. V lost 1 base to trimming and J lost 5 bases, with 2 bases between them. The CDR3 has 12 amino acids. The sequenced CDR3 bases are TGTGCCAGCAGCCAAGTAACCGGGGAG. It encodes CASSQVTGE. The CDR3 in its entirety is CASSQVTGELFF.

With respect to this clone: The read is 3 residues too short to cover the CDR3 end, so that end is filled in from the germline J gene. V usage is TRBV6-2 or TRBV6-3 and J usage is TRBJ2-7; 8 nucleotides agree with TRBD2. The CDR3 length is 14 residues. Germline CDR1 is MNHEY and CDR2 is SVGEGT. The V segment lost 7 bases and the J segment 1 base; nucleotides outside the gene matches: 6. The covered CDR3 bases are TGTGCCAGCACCTTAGCGGGAACATCCTACGAG. Amino acid sequence: CASTLAGTSYE. The full CDR3 reads CASTLAGTSYEQYF.

A note on this clone: From the germline J gene comes the end of the CDR3, since the read stops 3 residues before it. The rearrangement joins TRBV20-1 to TRBJ2-7; D remains unclear. In germline, CDR1 is DFQATT, CDR2 SNEGSKA (reference sequence). V was trimmed by 1 base and J by 1 base, leaving 8 bases between them. The CDR3 loop spans 13 amino acids. CDR3 DNA (partial): TGCAGTGCTAGAGCCTATATGTCCTACGAG. The encoded protein is CSARAYMSYE. The full CDR3 protein is CSARAYMSYEQYF.

Remarks on this clone: The CDR3 end lies 3 residues beyond the end of the read and is filled in from the germline J gene. The rearrangement joins TRBV7-3 to TRBJ2-3; TRBD2 matches at 8 bases. With V trimmed by 5 bases and J by 1 base, 8 bases remained unmatched. Germline V gene sequence: CDR1 SGHTA, CDR2 FQGTGA. This CDR3 has 16 residues. The CDR3 sequence is CASSPGLAPGTDTQYF. Incomplete CDR3 DNA: TGTGCCAGCAGCCCAGGACTAGCCCCGGGCACAGATACG.

Notes on this clone: The read comes to an end 3 residues before the CDR3 does, leaving the germline J gene to fill in the end. The V gene is TRBV30, the J gene TRBJ1-4, with D possibly matching TRBD1 (6 bases). Per the germline V gene, CDR1 is GTSNPN and CDR2 is SVGIG (reference sequence). CDR3 length: 15 amino acids. The CDR3 bases that were read are TGTGCCTGGAGTGTCCCACAGGGCCTGGGTTCACCA. Translating gives CAWSVPQGLGSP. Given in full, the CDR3 is CAWSVPQGLGSPLFF.

Notes on this clone: The read is 3 residues too short to cover the CDR3 end, so that end is filled in from the germline J gene. Other DNA sequences from this sample encode an identical CDR3 as well. The chain recombines TRBV19 with TRBJ1-3; D ambiguous. Trimming shortened V by 3 bases and J by 1 base, and 13 bases separated the two germline ends. The V gene's germline CDR1 is LNHDA and CDR2 SQIVND (reference sequence). The CDR3 totals 16 residues. The CDR3: CASSIIPGLSGNTIYF. The sequenced CDR3 bases are TGTGCCAGTAGTATTATACCCGGGTTATCTGGAAACACC.

Notes on this clone: The observed sequence ends 3 residues before the CDR3 terminus, with the missing tail filled in from the germline J gene. The chain joins TRBV13 to TRBJ1-2; 10 bases are shared with TRBD1. The V gene's germline CDR1 is PRHDT and CDR2 FYEKMQ (reference sequence). The CDR3 totals 13 residues. V was pared by 4 bases and J by 6 bases, with 2 bases of the junction left unmatched. The CDR3 is CASSSGTGDGYTF. The CDR3 bases that were read are TGTGCCAGCAGCTCCGGGACAGGGGATGGC.

A note on this clone: Read coverage stops 3 residues before the CDR3 terminus; the germline J gene supplies the remainder. The gene calls are TRBV2 and TRBJ2-5; tentative D call: TRBD2 (6 bases). Trimming shortened V by 5 bases and J by 0 bases, and 10 bases separated the two germline ends. This CDR3 has 14 residues. The germline CDR1 and CDR2 sequences are SNHLY and FYNNEI. The CDR3: CASSSGSYQETQYF. The sequenced CDR3 bases are TGTGCCAGCAGTAGCGGGTCGTACCAAGAGACC.

Details on this clone: The CDR3 goes on 3 residues after the read ends, and that part is filled in from the germline J gene. This chain connects TRBV28 to TRBJ1-2; tentatively, D is TRBD1 (5 bases). CDR1 is MDHEN, CDR2 SYDVKM, per germline. The CDR3 has 13 amino acids. Partial CDR3 DNA: TGTGCCAGCAGTCCCCACCCAGGGTTAGGC. It translates to CASSPHPGLG. The whole CDR3 sequence is CASSPHPGLGYTF.

A remark on this clone: The sequenced fragment ends 3 residues before the CDR3 boundary, so the rest is inferred from the germline J gene. The chain couples TRBV19 to TRBJ2-3, with TRBD1 as a possible D gene (7 bases). This CDR3 is 16 amino acids long. CDR1 and CDR2 from the germline V gene are LNHDA and SQIVND (reference sequence). The sequenced part of the CDR3 DNA is TGTGCCAGTAGTGGGACAGACGGAGGGGATTTTCAGCCG. It is translated as CASSGTDGGDFQP. In full, the CDR3 reads CASSGTDGGDFQPQYF.

As regards this clone: The read ends 3 residues before the CDR3 terminus; that terminus is restored from the germline J gene. The chain combines TRBV6-2 or TRBV6-3 with TRBJ2-5; 8 bases fit TRBD1. Germline V lookup: CDR1 MNHEY, CDR2 SVGEGT. The trim removed 5 bases at V and 4 bases at J, leaving 6 bases unmatched. The length of the CDR3 is 14 residues. CDR3 sequence: CASSGAGGRETQYF. The CDR3 bases that were read are TGTGCCAGCAGTGGGGCAGGGGGCCGAGAGACC.

With regard to this clone: The CDR3 end lies 3 residues beyond the end of the read and is filled in from the germline J gene. The rearrangement uses TRBV6-2 or TRBV6-3 and TRBJ2-1; 13 nucleotides agree with TRBD2. Looked up from germline, CDR1 is MNHEY and CDR2 is SVGEGT. The ends lost 2 bases at V and 5 bases at J; junction bases unmatched: 6. The CDR3 spans 17 residues. CDR3 loop: CASSYPPGLAGNNEQFF. CDR3 DNA, as far as it was read: TGTGCCAGCAGTTACCCACCGGGACTAGCGGGGAACAATGAG.

Of note for this clone: The CDR3 extends 3 residues past the end of the read, so its final part is completed from the germline J gene. The chain joins TRBV7-3 to TRBJ2-7; 9 bases align to TRBD2. J was trimmed by 0 bases and V by 5 bases; bases with no gene match: 5. CDR3 length equals 15 residues. Germline assignment: CDR1 SGHTA and CDR2 FQGTGA. CDR3 region: CASSVTSGSSYEQYF. CDR3 bases read: TGTGCCAGCAGCGTGACTAGCGGAAGCTCCTACGAG.

Turning to this clone: Read coverage stops 3 residues before the CDR3 terminus; the germline J gene supplies the remainder. This chain links TRBV30 with TRBJ1-5; the D gene is possibly TRBD1 (6 bases). From germline, CDR1 is GTSNPN and CDR2 SVGIG (reference sequence). Trimming removed 5 bases from V and 0 bases from J, with 14 bases in between. The CDR3 extends over 15 amino acids. CDR3 in amino acids: CAWGGMGTSNQPQHF. The covered CDR3 bases are TGTGCCTGGGGGGGCATGGGAACTAGCAATCAGCCC.

Of note for this clone: Sequencing ends 3 residues short of the CDR3 end; the germline J gene provides the rest. The V and J genes are TRBV13 and TRBJ1-1, with TRBD1 matching 10 bases. This CDR3 has 19 amino acids. Trimming at V came to 3 bases and at J to 1 base, leaving 14 bases not matched to a gene. Germline V gene lookup returns CDR1 PRHDT and CDR2 FYEKMQ (reference sequence). The DNA read from the CDR3 is TGTGCCAGCAGCTTGCGCCGATTAGCCCGGGACAGGGGGAACACTGAA. Encoded protein: CASSLRRLARDRGNTE. The whole CDR3 sequence reads CASSLRRLARDRGNTEAFF.

Concerning this clone itself: Read data end 3 residues before the CDR3 end; the end is taken from the germline J gene. The V and J genes are TRBV11-2 and TRBJ1-4; tentative D call: TRBD1 (6 bases). CDR3 length equals 15 residues. Between the trimmed V and J ends, which lost 9 bases and 5 bases, there was a span of 19 bases. The germline V gene encodes CDR1 SGHAT and CDR2 FQNNGV. CDR3 DNA, as far as it was read: TGTGCCAGTTCGCGAGGGGGGGCGCAGAATGAAAAA. It yields the protein CASSRGGAQNEK. The whole CDR3 sequence reads CASSRGGAQNEKLFF.